These 17 T cell receptor beta chains share one sample of origin, sequenced in a study of human T cells and chemical hapten exposure. TCRdb ran MiXCR on the RACE reads and lists one entry per CDR3 protein. The sample carries under 200,000 distinct CDR3 sequences, nearly 30% recorded once. Time point defined: pre-sensitization, week 0. Treatment meaning: therapeutic diphenylcyclopropenone sensitization with weekly scalp DPC. The material sequenced was whole blood, taken in connection with sensitization to the hapten diphenylcyclopropenone (DPC). The receptors here all came from a young woman with alopecia areata. Some clones in this sample may be carry-over from other donors' samples.

This clonotype occurred a few times. The rearrangement links TRBV7-9 to TRBJ2-5; 7 bases map to TRBD1. Germline V lookup: CDR1 SEHNR, CDR2 FQNEAQ (reference sequence). This CDR3 comprises 14 residues. V shed 7 bases, J shed 0 bases, and the junction held 5 bases outside the gene matches. The CDR3 spells CASTPGTDQETQYF. CDR3 coding DNA: TGTGCCAGCACCCCCGGGACAGACCAAGAGACCCAGTACTTC.

The genes are TRBV20-1 and TRBJ1-6; no firm D call. V was clipped by 1 base and J by 8 bases, with 12 bases between them. In germline, CDR1 is DFQATT, CDR2 SNEGSKA (reference sequence). This CDR3 is built from 14 residues. CDR3 DNA: TGCAGTGCTAGAGCGGTCATCGGGGATTCACCCCTCCACTTT. Protein product: CSARAVIGDSPLHF.

This clonotype has only a few counts. The rearrangement joins TRBV7-2 to TRBJ1-1; TRBD1 matches at 7 bases. Germline V gene data show CDR1 as SGHTA and CDR2 as FQGNSA. CDR3 length: 12 residues. Trimming took 0 bases from V and 12 from J; bases not matched to a gene: 4. CDR3 sequence (DNA): TGTGCCAGCAGCTTAGCAGGGGGCGGAACTTTCTTT. It specifies CASSLAGGGTFF. Combining the CDR3 with reference TRBV7-2 and TRBJ1-1 gives the whole variable domain GAGVSQSPSNKVTEKGKDVELRCDPISGHTALYWYRQSLGQGLEFLIYFQGNSAPDKSGLPSDRFSAERTGGSVSTLTIQRTQQEDSAVYLCASSLAGGGTFFGQGTRLTVV.

CDR3 region: CASGGVGDNYGYTF. In DNA, the CDR3 is TGTGCCAGTGGGGGGGTTGGGGATAACTATGGCTACACCTTC. The chain joins TRBV6-5 to TRBJ1-2; D is perhaps TRBD1 (5 bases). This CDR3 contains 14 residues. Trimming removed 9 bases at V and 1 base at J, with 15 bases between. CDR1 is MNHEY, CDR2 SVGAGI, per germline.

This clonotype was picked up a small number of times. J is TRBJ2-1 and V is TRBV9, with 7 bases identical to TRBD1. Trimming at V came to 0 bases and at J to 1 base, leaving 1 base not matched to a gene. The CDR3 length is 15 residues. The germline V gene encodes CDR1 SGDLS and CDR2 YYNGEE. CDR3 sequence: CASSVGGQSYNEQFF. The DNA for the CDR3 is TGTGCCAGCAGCGTAGGGGGACAGTCCTACAATGAGCAGTTCTTC.

In this sample, this clonotype turned up many times. The chain carries TRBV29-1 and TRBJ1-1; D is ambiguous. The length of the CDR3 is 10 residues. Germline V gene lookup returns CDR1 SQVTM and CDR2 ANQGSEA. Between the trimmed V and J ends, which lost 1 base and 9 bases, there was a span of 6 bases. The CDR3 nucleotides are TGCAGCGTTGAAGCGACACAAGCTTTCTTT. It is translated as CSVEATQAFF. Together with reference TRBV29-1 and TRBJ1-1, the CDR3 gives the full variable domain: SAVISQKPSRDICQRGTSLTIQCQVDSQVTMMFWYRQQPGQSLTLIATANQGSEATYESGFVIDKFPISRPNLTFSTLTVSNMSPEDSSIYLCSVEATQAFFGQGTRLTVV.

The V and J genes are TRBV19 and TRBJ1-5; D is uncertain. The CDR3 is 14 residues long. Germline CDR1 and CDR2: LNHDA and SQIVND (reference sequence). The germline V and J ends were trimmed by 9 bases and 3 bases, with 15 bases remaining between them. The CDR3, as DNA: TGTGCCAGCTTGGCAGACGGACCCAATCAGCCCCAGCATTTT. Its translation: CASLADGPNQPQHF. Full variable domain (remainder filled in from reference TRBV19 and TRBJ1-5): DGGITQSPKYLFRKEGQNVTLSCEQNLNHDAMYWYRQDPGQGLRLIYYSQIVNDFQKGDIAEGYSVSREKKESFPLTVTSAQKNPTAFYLCASLADGPNQPQHFGDGTRLSIL.

V usage is TRBV29-1 and J usage is TRBJ2-7; perhaps TRBD1 as D (5 bases). V lost 5 bases and J 1 base, leaving 12 bases between the germline ends. Germline V gene sequence: CDR1 SQVTM, CDR2 ANQGSEA. This CDR3 has 13 residues. The CDR3 coding sequence is TGCAGCGTTCTCAGGGAAGGGTCCTACGAGCAGTACTTC. Translating it yields CSVLREGSYEQYF.

Concerning this clonotype: The junction shows a germline mismatch at one end, possibly a read error. The gene calls are TRBV18 and TRBJ1-1; D is possibly TRBD1 (5 bases). Germline values: CDR1 KGHSH, CDR2 LQKENI. This CDR3 has 19 residues. The DNA of the CDR3 is TGTGTCAGCTCCCCCCTTAGCTTGACAGCCCCAGCACAGAACACTGAAGCTTTCTTT. Its protein is CVSSPLSLTAPAQNTEAFF.

The chain carries TRBV28 and TRBJ1-2; unclear D gene. Trimming removed 1 base at V and 2 bases at J, with 14 bases between. There are 16 residues in the CDR3. Germline values: CDR1 MDHEN, CDR2 SYDVKM. CDR3 sequence: CASSLFLPGGNYGYTF. The CDR3 nucleotides are TGTGCCAGCAGTTTATTCTTGCCGGGAGGGAACTATGGCTACACCTTC.

The CDR3 loop is CSVLTDNYGYTF. The CDR3 region has the DNA TGCAGCGTGCTGACCGATAACTATGGCTACACCTTC. This chain uses TRBV29-1 with TRBJ1-2; D is undetermined. The CDR3 is 12 residues long. V was clipped by 6 bases and J by 1 base, with 9 bases between them. Germline CDR1 and CDR2: SQVTM and ANQGSEA.

V gene TRBV20-1 combines with J gene TRBJ2-3, with 7 nucleotides matching TRBD1. The CDR3 extends over 14 amino acids. The V gene end was trimmed by 5 bases and the J gene end by 5 bases; junction bases not matched to a gene: 10. CDR1 is DFQATT and CDR2 is SNEGSKA in the germline V gene (reference sequence). The CDR3 DNA is TGCAGTGCTTACCGACAGGGATGGAAAGATACGCAGTATTTT. Translated, it gives CSAYRQGWKDTQYF.

This clonotype turned up a few times. This chain uses TRBV20-1 with TRBJ2-6; D call uncertain. The V end was cut by 7 bases, the J end by 4 bases, with 5 bases between. The CDR3 is 11 amino acids. CDR1 DFQATT and CDR2 SNEGSKA come from the germline V gene (reference sequence). The CDR3 DNA is TGCAGTGTCTGGGGGGCCAACGTCCTGACTTTC. Translating gives CSVWGANVLTF.

Many counts were recorded for this clonotype. This chain uses TRBV28 with TRBJ1-3, with 7 bases fitting TRBD1. CDR3 length: 15 amino acids. V lost 5 bases to trimming and J lost 4 bases; unmatched junction nucleotides: 8. Germline CDR1 MDHEN, CDR2 SYDVKM. CDR3 residues: CASSEGGATGNTIYF. In DNA form, the CDR3 reads TGTGCCAGCAGTGAAGGGGGCGCAACCGGAAACACCATATATTTT. Complete variable domain (other parts from reference TRBV28 and TRBJ1-3): DVKVTQSSRYLVKRTGEKVFLECVQDMDHENMFWYRQDPGLGLRLIYFSYDVKMKEKGDIPEGYSVSREKKERFSLILESASTNQTSMYLCASSEGGATGNTIYFGEGSWLTVV.

This clonotype was detected a few times. The chain carries TRBV6-6 and TRBJ1-3; D is possibly TRBD1 (5 bases). The CDR3 sequence is 18 residues long. Trimming took 7 bases from V and 0 from J, leaving 22 bases between them. CDR1 is MNHNY and CDR2 is SVGAGI in the germline V gene (reference sequence). Written as DNA, the CDR3 is TGTGCCAGCACCCCGGGGTACAGGACCAAATACTCTGGAAACACCATATATTTT. It is translated as CASTPGYRTKYSGNTIYF.

The CDR3 nucleotides read TGTGCCAGCAGTTTATTTCCGGGAACCTATGGCTACACCTTC. It codes for CASSLFPGTYGYTF. The chain is built from TRBV28 and TRBJ1-2; D is unclear. Between the trimmed V and J ends, which lost 1 base and 4 bases, there was a span of 10 bases. CDR1 and CDR2 (germline): MDHEN, SYDVKM. This CDR3 spans 14 amino acids.

CDR3 DNA: TGCGCCAGCAGCTTGGCCGGCCGGGGACTGTTTTTT. Amino acid sequence: CASSLAGRGLFF. V gene TRBV5-1 combines with J gene TRBJ1-4; D is unresolved. This CDR3 region has 12 residues. V was cut by 0 bases and J by 13 bases, with 10 bases left in between. Germline CDR1 SGHRS, CDR2 YFSETQ. Combining the CDR3 with reference TRBV5-1 and TRBJ1-4 gives the whole variable domain KAGVTQTPRYLIKTRGQQVTLSCSPISGHRSVSWYQQTPGQGLQFLFEYFSETQRNKGNFPGRFSGRQFSNSRSEMNVSTLELGDSALYLCASSLAGRGLFFGSGTQLSVL.